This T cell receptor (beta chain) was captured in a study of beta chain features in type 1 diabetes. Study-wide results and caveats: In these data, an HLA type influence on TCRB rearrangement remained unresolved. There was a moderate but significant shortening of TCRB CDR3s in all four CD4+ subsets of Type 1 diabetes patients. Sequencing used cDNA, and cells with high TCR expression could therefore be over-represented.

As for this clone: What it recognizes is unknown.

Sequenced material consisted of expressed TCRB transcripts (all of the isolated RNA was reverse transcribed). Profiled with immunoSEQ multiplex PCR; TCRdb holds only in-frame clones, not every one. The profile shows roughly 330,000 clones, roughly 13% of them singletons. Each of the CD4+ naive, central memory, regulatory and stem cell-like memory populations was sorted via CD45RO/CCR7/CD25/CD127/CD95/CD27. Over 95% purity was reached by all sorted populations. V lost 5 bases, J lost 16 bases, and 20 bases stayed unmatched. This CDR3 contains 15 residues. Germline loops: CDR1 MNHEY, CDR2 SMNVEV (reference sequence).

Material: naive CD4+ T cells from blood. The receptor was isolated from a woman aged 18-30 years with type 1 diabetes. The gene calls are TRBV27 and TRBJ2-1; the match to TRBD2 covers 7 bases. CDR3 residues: CASSKRGGSGSRGFF. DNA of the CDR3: TGTGCCAGCAGTAAGCGGGGTGGGAGTGGGTCGCGGGGTTTCTTC.